This T cell receptor beta chain originates from a study of T cell responses to AZD1222 COVID-19 vaccine. Study findings and constraints: Only after the peak T cell response were repertoires sampled. It should be noted that donors were predominantly white British and more often female, and clonal diversity was possibly underestimated.

Points on this clone: No antigen is known for it.

The CDR3 length is 16 residues. The V gene's germline CDR1 is LNHDA and CDR2 SQIVND (reference sequence). V gave up 6 bases and J gave up 2 bases; unmatched junction bases: 9. Profiled with immunoSEQ multiplex PCR; TCRdb holds only in-frame clones, not every one. The table has under 95,000 clones, roughly 89% seen once. V usage is TRBV19 and J usage is TRBJ1-5; 8 bases agree with TRBD1. This specimen consisted of peripheral blood, obtained on day 0 of AZD1222 vaccination. The clonotype originates from an adult in good health. CDR3 residues: CASRSPGGAGNQPQHF. Here the CDR3 DNA reads TGTGCCAGTAGATCCCCAGGGGGCGCGGGCAATCAGCCCCAGCATTTT.